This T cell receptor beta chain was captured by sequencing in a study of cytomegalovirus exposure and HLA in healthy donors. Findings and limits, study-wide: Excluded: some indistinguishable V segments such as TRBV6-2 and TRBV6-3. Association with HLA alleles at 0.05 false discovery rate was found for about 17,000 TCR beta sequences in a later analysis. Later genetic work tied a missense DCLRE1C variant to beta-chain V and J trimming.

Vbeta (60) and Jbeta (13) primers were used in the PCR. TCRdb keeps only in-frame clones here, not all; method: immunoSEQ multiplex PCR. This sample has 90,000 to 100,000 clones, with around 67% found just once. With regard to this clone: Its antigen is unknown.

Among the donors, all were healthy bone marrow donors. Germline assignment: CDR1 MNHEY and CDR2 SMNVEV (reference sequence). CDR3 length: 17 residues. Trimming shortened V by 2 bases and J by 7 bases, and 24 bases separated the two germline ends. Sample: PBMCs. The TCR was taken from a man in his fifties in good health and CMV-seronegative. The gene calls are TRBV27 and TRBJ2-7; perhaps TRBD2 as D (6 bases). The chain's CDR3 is CASSLSPGLPGFWEQYF. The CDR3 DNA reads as TGTGCCAGCAGTTTAAGTCCGGGACTCCCGGGCTTTTGGGAGCAGTACTTC.